These T cell receptor beta chains were read from a single sample in a study of blood T cell repertoires in COVID-19. TCRdb keeps only in-frame clones here, not all; method: immunoSEQ multiplex PCR. The table shows approximately 280,000 clones, with approximately 83% occurring only once. The sequencing input was peripheral blood. The receptors stem from a woman between 25 and 40 years old who had recovered from COVID-19. CDR3s include the opening cysteine and the closing phenylalanine or tryptophan. Each record gives: J gene, V gene, CDR3 protein.

TRBJ1-2,TRBV29-1,CSVEDGEGNYGYTF
TRBJ1-1,TRBV20-1,CSASSSRAVTEAFF
TRBJ2-7,TRBV7-9,CASTKTETYEQYF
TRBJ2-2,TRBV4-1,CASSQAGLANTGELFF
TRBJ2-4,TRBV9,CASSARSSVGNIQYF
TRBJ1-2,TRBV7-2,CASSLDRGPYGYTF
TRBJ2-3,TRBV19,CASSPGQGSTDTQYF
TRBJ1-2,TRBV12-3/TRBV12-4,CASSLTGLEGYTF
TRBJ1-5,TRBV2,CASRGDNVQPQHF
TRBJ2-2,TRBV19,CASSILGTGELFF
TRBJ1-1,TRBV5-1,CASSPTGGSEAFF
TRBJ2-5,TRBV6-5,CASTRISTQETQYF
TRBJ1-1,TRBV6-5,CASSRTERGNTEAFF
TRBJ1-5,TRBV27,CASSLYKNQPQHF